This T cell receptor beta chain was observed in a study of T-cell reconstitution after alpha-beta-depleted transplantation in children. This clonotype was counted only a few times. A library of TCRbeta sequences, prepared with unique molecular identifiers, was generated. TCRdb re-called the PCR reads with MiXCR, one entry per CDR3 protein. The top ten clones hold around 2.4% of a sample with about 500,000 distinct CDR3 sequences, approximately 30% of them seen once. The CDR3 covers 15 residues. Germline V gene data show CDR1 as DFQATT and CDR2 as SNEGSKA (reference sequence). Trimming removed 1 base from V and 7 bases from J; junction bases left unmatched: 8.

This receptor was taken from a human donor who donated a stem cell graft to a child with aplastic anemia. The V call is TRBV20-1, the J call TRBJ1-5, with TRBD1 matching 9 bases. Sequenced material: PBMCs from the stem cell graft donor, taken from the stem cell graft. The CDR3 protein is CSARAGTGQNQPQHF. CDR3 DNA: TGCAGTGCTAGAGCGGGGACAGGGCAAAACCAGCCCCAGCATTTT.